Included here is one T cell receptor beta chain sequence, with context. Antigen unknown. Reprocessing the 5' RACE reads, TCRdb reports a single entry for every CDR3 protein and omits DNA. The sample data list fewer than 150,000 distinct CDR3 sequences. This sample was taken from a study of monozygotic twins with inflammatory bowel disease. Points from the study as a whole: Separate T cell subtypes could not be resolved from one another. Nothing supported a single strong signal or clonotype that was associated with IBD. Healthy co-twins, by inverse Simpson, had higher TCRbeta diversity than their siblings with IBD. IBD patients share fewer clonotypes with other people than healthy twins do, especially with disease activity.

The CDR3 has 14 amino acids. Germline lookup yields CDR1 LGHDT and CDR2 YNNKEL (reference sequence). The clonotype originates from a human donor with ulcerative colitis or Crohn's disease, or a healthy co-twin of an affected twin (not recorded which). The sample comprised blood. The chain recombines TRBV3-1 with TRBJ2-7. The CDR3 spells CASSQPTRPYEQYF.